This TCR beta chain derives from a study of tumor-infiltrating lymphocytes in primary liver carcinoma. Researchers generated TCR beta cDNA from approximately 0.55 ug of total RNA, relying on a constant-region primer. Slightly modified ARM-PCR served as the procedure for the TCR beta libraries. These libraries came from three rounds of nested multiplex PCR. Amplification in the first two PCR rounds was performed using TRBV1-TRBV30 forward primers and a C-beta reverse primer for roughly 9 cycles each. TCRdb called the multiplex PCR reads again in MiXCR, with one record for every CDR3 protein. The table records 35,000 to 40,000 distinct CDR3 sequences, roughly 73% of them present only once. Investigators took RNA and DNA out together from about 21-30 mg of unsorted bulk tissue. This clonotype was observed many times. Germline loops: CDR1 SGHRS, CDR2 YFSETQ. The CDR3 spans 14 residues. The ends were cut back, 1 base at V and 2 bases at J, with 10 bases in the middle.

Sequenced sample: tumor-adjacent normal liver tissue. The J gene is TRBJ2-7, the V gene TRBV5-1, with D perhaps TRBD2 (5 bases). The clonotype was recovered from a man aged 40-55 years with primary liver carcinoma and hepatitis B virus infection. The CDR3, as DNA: TGCGCCAGCAGCTTGCCTAGCTCAACCTACGAGCAGTACTTC. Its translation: CASSLPSSTYEQYF.